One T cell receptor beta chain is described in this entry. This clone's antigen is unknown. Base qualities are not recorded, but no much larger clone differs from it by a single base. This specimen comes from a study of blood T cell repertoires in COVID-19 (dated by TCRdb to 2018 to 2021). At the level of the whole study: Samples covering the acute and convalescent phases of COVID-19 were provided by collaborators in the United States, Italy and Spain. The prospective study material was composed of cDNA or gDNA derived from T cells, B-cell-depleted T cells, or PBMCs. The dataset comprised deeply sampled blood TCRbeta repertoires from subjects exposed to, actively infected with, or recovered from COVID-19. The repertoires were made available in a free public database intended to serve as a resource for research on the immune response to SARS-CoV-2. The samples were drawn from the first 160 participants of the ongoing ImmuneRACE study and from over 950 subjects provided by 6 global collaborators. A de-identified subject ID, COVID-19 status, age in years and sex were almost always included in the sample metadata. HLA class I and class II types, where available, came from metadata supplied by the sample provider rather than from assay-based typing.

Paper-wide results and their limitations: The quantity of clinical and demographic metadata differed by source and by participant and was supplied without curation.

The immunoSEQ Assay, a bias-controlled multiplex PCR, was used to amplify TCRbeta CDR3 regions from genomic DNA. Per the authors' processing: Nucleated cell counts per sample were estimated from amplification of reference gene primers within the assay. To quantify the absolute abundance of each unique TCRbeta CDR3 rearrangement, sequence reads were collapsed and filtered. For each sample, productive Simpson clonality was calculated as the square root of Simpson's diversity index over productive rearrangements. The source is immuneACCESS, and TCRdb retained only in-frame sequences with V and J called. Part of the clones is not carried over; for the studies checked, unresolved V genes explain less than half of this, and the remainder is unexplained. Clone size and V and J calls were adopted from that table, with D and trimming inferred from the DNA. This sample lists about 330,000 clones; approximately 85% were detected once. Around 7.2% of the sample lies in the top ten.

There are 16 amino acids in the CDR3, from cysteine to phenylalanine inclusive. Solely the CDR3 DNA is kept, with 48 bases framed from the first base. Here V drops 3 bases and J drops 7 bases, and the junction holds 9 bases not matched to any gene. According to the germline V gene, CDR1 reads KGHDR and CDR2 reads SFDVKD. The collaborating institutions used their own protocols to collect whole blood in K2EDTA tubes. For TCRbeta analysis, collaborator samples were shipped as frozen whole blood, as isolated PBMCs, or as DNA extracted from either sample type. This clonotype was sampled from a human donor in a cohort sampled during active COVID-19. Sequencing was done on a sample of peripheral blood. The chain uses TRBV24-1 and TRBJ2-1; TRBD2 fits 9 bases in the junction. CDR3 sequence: CATSDPSAGGWNEQFF. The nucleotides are TGTGCCACCAGTGATCCGTCAGCGGGGGGCTGGAATGAGCAGTTCTTC.